The sequence of this T cell receptor beta chain was determined in a study of T cell repertoires in cytomegalovirus infection. TCRdb re-called the reads through MiXCR, storing one row per CDR3 protein. Here the sample spans some 500,000 distinct CDR3 sequences, 40% being singletons. Ten or more counts support this clonotype. Antigen specificity is unknown. V lost 5 bases and J lost 5; bases outside the gene matches: 13. CDR1 SGHTA and CDR2 FQGTGA come from the germline V gene. There are 17 residues in the CDR3. This TCR was sampled from a human donor in good health (CMV status not recorded). Some clones in this sample may be carry-over from other donors' samples. J is TRBJ2-1 and V is TRBV7-3; TRBD2 matches 9 bases. Sequenced here: cultured PBMCs, sampled from culture after CMV antigen stimulation. CDR3 in amino acids: CASSALRPGLADNEQFF. DNA for the CDR3: TGTGCCAGCAGCGCACTACGACCGGGACTAGCAGACAATGAGCAGTTCTTC.